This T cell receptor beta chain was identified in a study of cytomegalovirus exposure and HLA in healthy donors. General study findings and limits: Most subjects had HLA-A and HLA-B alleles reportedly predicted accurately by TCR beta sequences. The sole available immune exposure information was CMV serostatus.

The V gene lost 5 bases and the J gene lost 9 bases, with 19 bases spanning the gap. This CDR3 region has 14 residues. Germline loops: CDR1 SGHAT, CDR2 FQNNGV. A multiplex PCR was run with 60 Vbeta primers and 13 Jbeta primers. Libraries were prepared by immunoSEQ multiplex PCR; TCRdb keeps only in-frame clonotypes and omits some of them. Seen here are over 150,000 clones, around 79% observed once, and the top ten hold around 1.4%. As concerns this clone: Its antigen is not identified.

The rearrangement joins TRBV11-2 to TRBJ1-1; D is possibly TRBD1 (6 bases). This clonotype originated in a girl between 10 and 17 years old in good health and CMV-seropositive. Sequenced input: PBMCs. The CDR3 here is CASSRGGGEFKAFF. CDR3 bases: TGTGCCAGCAGCCGAGGGGGAGGGGAATTTAAAGCTTTCTTT.